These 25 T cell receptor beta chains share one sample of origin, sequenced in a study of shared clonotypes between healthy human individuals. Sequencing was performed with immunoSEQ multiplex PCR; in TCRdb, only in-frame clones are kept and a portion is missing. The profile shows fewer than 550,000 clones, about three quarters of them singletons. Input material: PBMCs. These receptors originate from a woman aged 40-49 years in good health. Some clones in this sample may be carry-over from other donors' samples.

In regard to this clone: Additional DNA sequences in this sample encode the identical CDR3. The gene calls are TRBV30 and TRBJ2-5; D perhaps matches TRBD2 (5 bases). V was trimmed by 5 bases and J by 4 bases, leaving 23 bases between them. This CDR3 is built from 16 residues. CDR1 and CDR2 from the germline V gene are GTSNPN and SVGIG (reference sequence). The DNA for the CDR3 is TGTGCCTGGGCTCTTGATGGAGGAGCTATTGGAGAGACCCAGTACTTC. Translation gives CAWALDGGAIGETQYF.

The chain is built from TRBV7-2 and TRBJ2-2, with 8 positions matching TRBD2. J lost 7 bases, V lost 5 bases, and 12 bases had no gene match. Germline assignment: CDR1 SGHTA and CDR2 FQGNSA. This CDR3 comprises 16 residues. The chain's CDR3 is CASSPDSGIGSGELFF. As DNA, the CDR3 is TGTGCCAGCAGCCCCGATAGCGGGATAGGTAGCGGGGAGCTGTTTTTT.

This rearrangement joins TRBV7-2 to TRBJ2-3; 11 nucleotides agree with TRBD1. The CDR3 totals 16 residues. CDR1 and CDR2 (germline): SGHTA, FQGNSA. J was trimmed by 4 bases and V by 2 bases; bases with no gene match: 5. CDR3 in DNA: TGTGCCAGCAGCTTACGGACAGGGGGCAGAGCAGATACGCAGTATTTT. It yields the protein CASSLRTGGRADTQYF.

The CDR3 DNA sequence: TGCGCCAGCAGCTTGGTACCACAAGAGACCCAGTACTTC. Translation: CASSLVPQETQYF. J is TRBJ2-5 and V is TRBV5-1; D unclear. This CDR3 has 13 residues. CDR1 is SGHRS and CDR2 is YFSETQ in the germline V gene. The V end lost 0 bases, the J end lost 2 bases, and 5 bases lay between the germline ends.

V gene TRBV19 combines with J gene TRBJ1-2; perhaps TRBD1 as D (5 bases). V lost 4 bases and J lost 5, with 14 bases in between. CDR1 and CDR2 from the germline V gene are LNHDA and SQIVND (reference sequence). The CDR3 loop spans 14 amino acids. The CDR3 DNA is TGTGCCAGTAGTACGCCCGGGCAGGGATATGGCTACACCTTC. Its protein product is CASSTPGQGYGYTF.

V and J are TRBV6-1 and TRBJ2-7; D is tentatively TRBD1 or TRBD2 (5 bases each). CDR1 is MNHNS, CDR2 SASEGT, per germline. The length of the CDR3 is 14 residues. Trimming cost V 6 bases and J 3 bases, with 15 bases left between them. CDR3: CASRGRDRDYEQYF. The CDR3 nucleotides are TGTGCCAGCAGGGGACGTGACAGAGACTACGAGCAGTACTTC.

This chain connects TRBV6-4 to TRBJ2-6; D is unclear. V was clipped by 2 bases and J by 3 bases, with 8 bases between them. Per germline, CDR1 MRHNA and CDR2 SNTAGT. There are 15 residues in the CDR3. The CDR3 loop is CASSDGSRGANVLTF. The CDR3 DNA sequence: TGTGCCAGCAGTGACGGCAGCCGTGGGGCCAACGTCCTGACTTTC.

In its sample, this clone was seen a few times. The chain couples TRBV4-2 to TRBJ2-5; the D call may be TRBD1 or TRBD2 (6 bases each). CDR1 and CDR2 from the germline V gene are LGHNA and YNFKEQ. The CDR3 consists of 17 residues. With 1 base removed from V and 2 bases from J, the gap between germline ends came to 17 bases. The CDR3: CASSQGKGGGTQETQYF. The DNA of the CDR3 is TGTGCCAGCAGCCAAGGGAAGGGTGGCGGGACACAAGAGACCCAGTACTTC.

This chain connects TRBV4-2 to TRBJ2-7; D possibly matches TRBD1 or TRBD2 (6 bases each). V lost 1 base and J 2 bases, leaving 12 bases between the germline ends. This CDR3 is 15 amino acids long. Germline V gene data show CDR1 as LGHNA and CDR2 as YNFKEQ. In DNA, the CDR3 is TGTGCCAGCAGCCAAGTGAGGGGGGAACCCTACGAGCAGTACTTC. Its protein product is CASSQVRGEPYEQYF.

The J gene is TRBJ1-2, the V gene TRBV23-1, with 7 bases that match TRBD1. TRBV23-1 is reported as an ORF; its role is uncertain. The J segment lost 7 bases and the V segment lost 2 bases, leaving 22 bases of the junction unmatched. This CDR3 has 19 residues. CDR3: CASSQNERQGRHNVGGYTF. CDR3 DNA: TGCGCCAGCAGTCAAAACGAAAGACAGGGCCGACACAACGTAGGTGGCTACACCTTC.

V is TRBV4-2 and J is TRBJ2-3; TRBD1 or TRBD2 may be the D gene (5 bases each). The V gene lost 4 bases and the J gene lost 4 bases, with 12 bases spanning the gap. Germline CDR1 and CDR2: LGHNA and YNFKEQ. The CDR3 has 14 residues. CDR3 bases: TGTGCCAGCAGCCGGGTCGGGGCGTCAGATACGCAGTATTTT. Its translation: CASSRVGASDTQYF.

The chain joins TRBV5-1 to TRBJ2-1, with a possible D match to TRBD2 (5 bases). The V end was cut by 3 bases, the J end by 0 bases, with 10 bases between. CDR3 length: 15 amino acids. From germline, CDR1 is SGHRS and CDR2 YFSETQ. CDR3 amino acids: CASSSLSGSYNEQFF. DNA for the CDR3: TGCGCCAGCAGCTCTTTAAGCGGCTCCTACAATGAGCAGTTCTTC.

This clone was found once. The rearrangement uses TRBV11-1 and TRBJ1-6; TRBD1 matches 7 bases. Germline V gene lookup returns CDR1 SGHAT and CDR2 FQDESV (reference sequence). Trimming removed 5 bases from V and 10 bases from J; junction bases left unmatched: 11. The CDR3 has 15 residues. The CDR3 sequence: CASSRTGTDTSPLHF. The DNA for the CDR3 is TGTGCCAGCAGCCGGACCGGGACAGACACCTCACCCCTCCACTTT.

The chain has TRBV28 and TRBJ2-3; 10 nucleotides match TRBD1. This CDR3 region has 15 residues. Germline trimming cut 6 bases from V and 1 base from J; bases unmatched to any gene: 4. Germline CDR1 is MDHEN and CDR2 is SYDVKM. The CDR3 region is CASSPGTGGTDTQYF. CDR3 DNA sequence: TGTGCCAGCAGCCCCGGGACAGGGGGCACAGATACGCAGTATTTT.

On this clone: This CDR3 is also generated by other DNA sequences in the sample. CDR3 nucleotide sequence: TGTGCCAGCAGTCCCGGGACAGCGAACACTGAAGCTTTCTTT. It yields the protein CASSPGTANTEAFF. The rearrangement links TRBV7-8 to TRBJ1-1, with 7 bases aligning to TRBD1. Germline CDR1 SGHVS, CDR2 FQNEAQ. The CDR3 has 14 residues. V lost 6 bases and J lost 1; bases outside the gene matches: 5.

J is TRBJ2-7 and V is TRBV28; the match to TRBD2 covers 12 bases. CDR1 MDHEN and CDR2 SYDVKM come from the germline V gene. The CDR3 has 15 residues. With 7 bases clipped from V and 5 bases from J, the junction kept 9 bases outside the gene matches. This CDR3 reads CASKPGLAGSHEQYF. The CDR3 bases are TGTGCCAGCAAACCAGGACTAGCGGGATCCCACGAGCAGTACTTC.

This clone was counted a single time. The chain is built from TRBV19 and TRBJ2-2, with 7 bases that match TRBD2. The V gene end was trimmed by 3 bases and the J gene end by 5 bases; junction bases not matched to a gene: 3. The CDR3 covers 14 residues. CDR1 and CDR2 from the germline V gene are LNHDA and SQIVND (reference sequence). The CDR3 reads CASSMGGATGELFF. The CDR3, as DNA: TGTGCCAGTAGTATGGGAGGGGCGACCGGGGAGCTGTTTTTT. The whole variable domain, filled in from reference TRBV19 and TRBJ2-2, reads DGGITQSPKYLFRKEGQNVTLSCEQNLNHDAMYWYRQDPGQGLRLIYYSQIVNDFQKGDIAEGYSVSREKKESFPLTVTSAQKNPTAFYLCASSMGGATGELFFGEGSRLTVL.

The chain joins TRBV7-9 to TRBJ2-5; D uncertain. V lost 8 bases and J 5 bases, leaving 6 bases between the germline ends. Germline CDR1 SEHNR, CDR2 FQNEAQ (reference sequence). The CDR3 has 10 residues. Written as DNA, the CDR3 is TGTGCCAGCCTACCCGAGACCCAGTACTTC. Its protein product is CASLPETQYF.

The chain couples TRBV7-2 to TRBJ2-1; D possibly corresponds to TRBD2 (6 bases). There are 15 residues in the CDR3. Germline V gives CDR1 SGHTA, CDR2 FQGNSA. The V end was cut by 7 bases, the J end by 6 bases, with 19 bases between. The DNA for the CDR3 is TGTGCCAGCACCGAGAGTGGGGGGAGGACCAATGAGCAGTTCTTC. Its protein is CASTESGGRTNEQFF.

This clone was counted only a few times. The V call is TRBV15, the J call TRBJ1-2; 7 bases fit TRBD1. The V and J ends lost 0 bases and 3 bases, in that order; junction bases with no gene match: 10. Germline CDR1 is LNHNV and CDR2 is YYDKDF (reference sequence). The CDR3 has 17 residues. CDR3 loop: CATSRDRRGGTDYGYTF. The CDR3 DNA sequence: TGTGCCACCAGCAGAGATAGGCGGGGTGGGACAGACTATGGCTACACCTTC.

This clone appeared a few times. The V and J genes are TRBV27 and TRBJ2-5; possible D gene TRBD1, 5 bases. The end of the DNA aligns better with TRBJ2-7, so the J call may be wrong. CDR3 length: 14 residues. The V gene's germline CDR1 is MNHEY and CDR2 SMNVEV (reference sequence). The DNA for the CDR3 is TGTGCCAGCAGTCCCACTCGGACACTTTACGAGCAGTACTTC. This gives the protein CASSPTRTLYEQYF.

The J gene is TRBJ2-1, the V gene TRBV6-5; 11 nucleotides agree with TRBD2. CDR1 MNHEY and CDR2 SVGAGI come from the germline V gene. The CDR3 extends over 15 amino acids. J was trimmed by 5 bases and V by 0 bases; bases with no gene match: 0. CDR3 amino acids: CASSYSTSGNNEQFF. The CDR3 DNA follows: TGTGCCAGCAGTTACTCGACTAGCGGGAACAATGAGCAGTTCTTC.

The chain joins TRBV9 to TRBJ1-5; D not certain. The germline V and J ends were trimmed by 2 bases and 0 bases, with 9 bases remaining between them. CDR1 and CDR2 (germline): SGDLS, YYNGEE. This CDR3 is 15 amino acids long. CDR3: CASSVGSYSNQPQHF. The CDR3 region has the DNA TGTGCCAGCAGCGTTGGCAGCTATAGCAATCAGCCCCAGCATTTT.

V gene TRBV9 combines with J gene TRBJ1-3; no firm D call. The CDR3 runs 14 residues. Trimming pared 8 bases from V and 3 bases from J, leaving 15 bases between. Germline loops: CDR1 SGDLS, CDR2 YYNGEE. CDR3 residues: CASSLTIGGNTIYF. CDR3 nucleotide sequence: TGTGCCAGTTCCCTCACCATCGGTGGAAACACCATATATTTT. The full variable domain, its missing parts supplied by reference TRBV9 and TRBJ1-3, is DSGVTQTPKHLITATGQRVTLRCSPRSGDLSVYWYQQSLDQGLQFLIQYYNGEERAKGNILERFSAQQFPDLHSELNLSSLELGDSALYFCASSLTIGGNTIYFGEGSWLTVV.

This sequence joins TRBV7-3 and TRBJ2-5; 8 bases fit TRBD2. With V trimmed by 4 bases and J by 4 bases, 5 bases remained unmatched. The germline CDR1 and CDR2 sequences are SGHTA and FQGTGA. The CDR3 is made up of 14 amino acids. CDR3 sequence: CASSWGGRLETQYF. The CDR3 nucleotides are TGTGCCAGCAGCTGGGGCGGGAGGTTAGAGACCCAGTACTTC.